This entry concerns a single TCR beta chain. This sample stems from a study of ipilimumab plus nivolumab after autologous stem cell transplantation. CDR1 SGDLS and CDR2 YYNGEE come from the germline V gene. Trimming removed 3 bases from V and 8 bases from J; junction bases left unmatched: 10. The CDR3 consists of 15 residues. TCRdb's copy holds only in-frame clones and misses some; the assay was immunoSEQ multiplex PCR. Of approximately 18,000 clones listed, around 81% are singletons. Checkpoint therapy with ipilimumab 1 mg/kg began 14 to 28 days after transplant. Dosing: nivolumab 3 mg/kg IV, weeks 1, 4, 7, 10, then every two weeks to week 26.

The chain has TRBV9 and TRBJ1-4; 7 bases agree with TRBD1. This receptor was identified in a male donor with diffuse large B-cell lymphoma. Sequenced here: PBMCs, sampled in a trial of ipilimumab plus nivolumab as post-transplant consolidation. CDR3 region: CASSAETGNGEKLFF. As DNA, the CDR3 is TGTGCCAGCAGCGCAGAGACAGGGAACGGGGAAAAACTGTTTTTT.